This T cell receptor (beta chain) is from a study of Ad26.COV2.S vaccination and SARS-CoV-2 variants. Findings and limits, study-wide: Researchers cautioned that TCR breadth and depth analyses may have underestimated total T cell responses. Vaccinated individuals (as opposed to placebo recipients) had higher spike-specific TCR breadth. After vaccination, reports described spike-specific CD8+ and CD4+ T cell responses as showing substantial breadth.

Sequencing used immunoSEQ multiplex PCR; TCRdb keeps in-frame clones, though not all of them. The sample gives roughly 380,000 clones, about 90% of which show up once; roughly 3.9% is in the top ten. A single count supports this clone. Its antigen is undetermined. V lost 7 bases, J lost 6 bases, and 11 bases lay in between. Germline CDR1 and CDR2: LNHDA and SQIVND (reference sequence). The CDR3 spans 12 residues. The material was peripheral blood, obtained after recovery from COVID-19. The TCR was taken from a human donor who had recovered from COVID-19. The V call is TRBV19, the J call TRBJ2-3, with D maybe TRBD2 (5 bases). The CDR3 region has the DNA TGTGCCAGTAAGGAAGCGGCCGATACGCAGTATTTT. It translates to CASKEAADTQYF.